The clone carrying this T cell receptor (beta chain) has a count of ten or more. Its antigen is as yet unknown. The CDR3 covers 13 residues. Germline lookup yields CDR1 SGHAT and CDR2 FQDESV (reference sequence). Trimming took 0 bases from V and 8 from J, leaving 8 bases between them. Quantitative 5'-RACE with molecular barcodes produced the TCR beta libraries. Each CDR3 protein is one row after TCRdb ran MiXCR on the 5' RACE reads. The data contain 200,000 to 250,000 distinct CDR3 sequences, more than 9% of them singletons. These data originate in a study of CD8 T cells in ankylosing spondylitis. Study results and caveats: Certain motif variants had earlier been reported in reactive arthritis synovial fluid and blood. Seemingly distinctive of ankylosing spondylitis blood was a TCR beta motif formed by eight highly homologous variants. Disease-linked clones reportedly concentrated significantly in matched ankylosing spondylitis synovial fluid.

This chain connects TRBV11-1 to TRBJ1-5; D gene ambiguous. Sequenced: blood, either unsorted or a sorted T cell fraction (not recorded which). The TCR sequence derives from a male donor with ankylosing spondylitis or in good health (not recorded which). CDR3 sequence (DNA): TGTGCCAGCAGCTTAGCCCTCACTGAGCCCCAGCATTTT. Its translation is CASSLALTEPQHF.